The clone carrying this T cell receptor beta chain has a handful of counts. The CDR3 is made up of 17 amino acids. V was cut by 4 bases and J by 8 bases, with 27 bases left in between. Germline values: CDR1 SGDLS, CDR2 YYNGEE. TCRdb itself ran the RT-PCR reads through MiXCR, one entry per CDR3 protein. The data show around 7,600 distinct CDR3 sequences, under 14% seen once. The data derive from a study of patients and donors after allogeneic stem cell transplantation. The clonotype comes from a human donor who was either an allogeneic HSCT recipient or a stem cell or donor lymphocyte infusion donor (not recorded which). It is not recorded whose cells these are; they may come from a transplant donor. The sequencing sample was made of blood, either unsorted or a sorted T cell fraction (not recorded which). The chain combines TRBV9 with TRBJ1-2; D may be TRBD1 (5 bases). This CDR3 is CASSPHLEKRDLNGYTF. CDR3 DNA: TGTGCCAGCAGCCCCCATTTAGAGAAGCGGGACCTTAACGGCTACACCTTC.